The 32 T cell receptor beta chains below all came from one sample that was sequenced in a study of beta chain features in type 1 diabetes. Points from the study as a whole: Type 1 diabetes patients had moderately but significantly shorter TCRB CDR3s in all four CD4+ subsets.

Reverse transcription of all isolated RNA meant that expressed TCRB transcripts were sequenced. TCRdb's copy holds only in-frame clones and misses some; the assay was immunoSEQ multiplex PCR. This repertoire shows about 660,000 clones, roughly 13% found once; its top ten account for 0.035% to 0.045%. Their antigens are not known. Sequenced sample: naive CD4+ T cells from blood. These receptors were taken from a man younger than 35 with type 1 diabetes.

The count of this clone is one. The chain joins TRBV18 to TRBJ1-1; D gene uncertain. Trimming stripped 3 bases from V and 3 bases from J, with 14 bases between. This CDR3 region has 15 residues. CDR1 KGHSH and CDR2 LQKENI come from the germline V gene. CDR3 bases: TGTGCCAGCTCACCCCAATCGAGGGTTTACACTGAAGCTTTCTTT. This codes for CASSPQSRVYTEAFF.

This clone appeared a few times. The CDR3 bases are TGTGCCAGCAGCTTTGACAGAGCTTATGGCTACACCTTC. Translating it yields CASSFDRAYGYTF. The rearrangement uses TRBV7-2 and TRBJ1-2; possibly TRBD1 for D (5 bases). This CDR3 is 13 amino acids long. CDR1 SGHTA and CDR2 FQGNSA come from the germline V gene. Trimming removed 3 bases at V and 5 bases at J, with 10 bases between.

Only a few counts were recorded for this clone. The chain joins TRBV18 to TRBJ1-3; the D gene is possibly TRBD1 (6 bases). V lost 3 bases and J lost 0, with 12 bases in between. This CDR3 has 16 residues. Germline V CDR1 and CDR2: KGHSH, LQKENI. CDR3 nucleotides: TGTGCCAGCTCACCCGTACAGGGAACCTCTGGAAACACCATATATTTT. Translation gives CASSPVQGTSGNTIYF.

Only a few counts were recorded for this clone. In nucleotides, the CDR3 is TGTGCCAGCAGCTCCGGACAAGGGGGCTACAATGAGCAGTTCTTC. Encoded protein: CASSSGQGGYNEQFF. The gene calls are TRBV11-3 and TRBJ2-1, with D maybe TRBD1 (6 bases). Germline CDR1 and CDR2: SGHNT and YENEEA. Trimming cost V 4 bases and J 3 bases, with 13 bases left between them. The CDR3 has 15 amino acids.

The sample holds a few counts of this clone. V usage is TRBV5-1 and J usage is TRBJ2-5, with a tentative D call TRBD2 (5 bases). Trimming left V 0 bases short and J 2 bases short, with 11 bases between. The CDR3 is 15 residues long. Looked up from germline, CDR1 is SGHRS and CDR2 is YFSETQ. In DNA, the CDR3 is TGCGCCAGCAGCTTGGGAGGGATCAGACAAGAGACCCAGTACTTC. Translation: CASSLGGIRQETQYF.

The rearrangement uses TRBV7-9 and TRBJ2-6; either TRBD1 or TRBD2 may fit D (5 bases each). CDR3 length equals 19 residues. Trimming removed 5 bases at V and 0 bases at J, with 20 bases between. From germline, CDR1 is SEHNR and CDR2 FQNEAQ (reference sequence). The CDR3 loop is CASSPATWGRGSGANVLTF. CDR3 bases: TGTGCCAGCAGCCCTGCTACTTGGGGACGGGGCTCTGGGGCCAACGTCCTGACTTTC.

This clone came up a few times. The CDR3 bases are TGTGCCAGCAGTTCTATGACTAGCGGGGGAGGAAATGAGCAGTTCTTC. Translating it yields CASSSMTSGGGNEQFF. The J gene is TRBJ2-1, the V gene TRBV28, with TRBD2 matching 12 bases. Germline trimming cut 4 bases from V and 7 bases from J; bases unmatched to any gene: 8. CDR1 is MDHEN, CDR2 SYDVKM, per germline. The CDR3 consists of 16 residues.

This clone occurred a few times. The gene calls are TRBV7-3 and TRBJ2-2; either TRBD1 or TRBD2 may fit D (5 bases each). Germline CDR1 reads SGHTA; CDR2 reads FQGTGA. V lost 5 bases, J lost 1 base, and 11 bases lay in between. The CDR3 is 15 residues long. The CDR3 sequence is CASSTGLRNTGELFF. CDR3 DNA: TGTGCCAGCAGCACAGGACTCCGGAACACCGGGGAGCTGTTTTTT.

This clone was observed a few times. The chain uses TRBV5-1 and TRBJ1-4; D is possibly TRBD1 (5 bases). The CDR3 length is 14 residues. Germline values: CDR1 SGHRS, CDR2 YFSETQ. V dropped 6 bases and J dropped 3 bases, with 12 bases sitting between them. Here the CDR3 DNA reads TGCGCCAGCACTGAGGGGTACCCTAATGAAAAACTGTTTTTT. It yields the protein CASTEGYPNEKLFF.

In its sample, this clone was seen a few times. The chain recombines TRBV5-4 with TRBJ2-2; D gene uncertain. Per the germline V gene, CDR1 is SGHNT and CDR2 is YYREEE (reference sequence). V was cut by 3 bases and J by 0 bases, with 9 bases left in between. The CDR3 consists of 15 residues. CDR3 bases: TGTGCCAGCAGCTCCCTGAAAACGAACACCGGGGAGCTGTTTTTT. It is translated as CASSSLKTNTGELFF.

This clone was picked up a small number of times. V usage is TRBV5-5 and J usage is TRBJ2-1, with a weak D call TRBD2 (6 bases). The CDR3 has 16 residues. The V gene lost 3 bases and the J gene lost 0 bases, with 13 bases spanning the gap. CDR1 is SGHKS, CDR2 YYEKEE, per germline (reference sequence). The CDR3 sequence: CASSSGERSSYNEQFF. Here the CDR3 DNA reads TGTGCCAGCAGCTCGGGGGAGAGAAGCTCCTACAATGAGCAGTTCTTC.

This clone has only a few counts. The chain couples TRBV5-1 to TRBJ1-2; the D is unclear. This CDR3 is 15 amino acids long. Between the trimmed V and J ends, which lost 6 bases and 3 bases, there was a span of 18 bases. CDR1 and CDR2 (germline): SGHRS, YFSETQ. The CDR3 DNA follows: TGCGCCAGCAAGCCTCACAATGGTATTGACTATGGCTACACCTTC. Encoded protein: CASKPHNGIDYGYTF. Complete variable domain (other parts from reference TRBV5-1 and TRBJ1-2): KAGVTQTPRYLIKTRGQQVTLSCSPISGHRSVSWYQQTPGQGLQFLFEYFSETQRNKGNFPGRFSGRQFSNSRSEMNVSTLELGDSALYLCASKPHNGIDYGYTFGSGTRLTVV.

This clone was detected a few times. The rearrangement uses TRBV21-1 and TRBJ1-1; TRBD1 is the table's D call, not checked against the DNA. TRBV21-1 is designated a pseudogene. The CDR3 contains 14 residues. The CDR3 here is CASSDQGKNTEAFF. DNA for the CDR3: TGTGCCAGCAGTGACCAGGGGAAGAACACTGAAGCTTTCTTT.

This clone was counted a few times. This sequence joins TRBV7-9 and TRBJ1-4, with a possible D match to TRBD1 (6 bases). The CDR3 has 15 amino acids. V was shortened by 0 bases and J by 7 bases, with 12 bases between the two germline ends. Germline values: CDR1 SEHNR, CDR2 FQNEAQ (reference sequence). The CDR3: CASSLAGRGGEKLFF. In DNA, the CDR3 is TGTGCCAGCAGCTTAGCTGGCAGGGGCGGTGAAAAACTGTTTTTT. Complete variable domain (other parts from reference TRBV7-9 and TRBJ1-4): DTGVSQNPRHKITKRGQNVTFRCDPISEHNRLYWYRQTLGQGPEFLTYFQNEAQLEKSRLLSDRFSAERPKGSFSTLEIQRTEQGDSAMYLCASSLAGRGGEKLFFGSGTQLSVL.

The chain combines TRBV6-6 with TRBJ1-2; TRBD1 matches at 8 bases. With 4 bases clipped from V and 8 bases from J, the junction kept 0 bases outside the gene matches. CDR1 and CDR2 from the germline V gene are MNHNY and SVGAGI (reference sequence). This CDR3 has 11 amino acids. This CDR3 reads CASSWTGGYTF. The CDR3 coding sequence is TGTGCCAGCAGTTGGACAGGGGGCTACACCTTC.

This clone turned up a few times. The chain couples TRBV10-3 to TRBJ2-7; TRBD1 matches at 11 bases. The length of the CDR3 is 14 residues. The V gene's germline CDR1 is ENHRY and CDR2 SYGVKD. Germline trimming cut 6 bases from V and 1 base from J; bases unmatched to any gene: 2. As DNA, the CDR3 is TGTGCCATCAGGGGGACAGGGGGTTCCTACGAGCAGTACTTC. Its translation is CAIRGTGGSYEQYF.

The chain uses TRBV30 and TRBJ2-6, with D perhaps TRBD1 or TRBD2 (6 bases each). With 2 bases removed from V and 2 bases from J, the gap between germline ends came to 10 bases. The CDR3 is 15 amino acids. Germline CDR1 GTSNPN, CDR2 SVGIG (reference sequence). CDR3 DNA: TGTGCCTGGAGTAGGGGGGACACTGGGGCCAACGTCCTGACTTTC. Translating gives CAWSRGDTGANVLTF.

The CDR3 region has the DNA TGTGCCAGCAGTGTTCTAGCGGGATTCTCCTACGAGCAGTACTTC. Residues: CASSVLAGFSYEQYF. V is TRBV25-1 and J is TRBJ2-7, with TRBD2 matching over 9 bases. V lost 4 bases, J lost 0 bases, and 4 bases stayed unmatched. Germline CDR1 reads MGHDK; CDR2 reads SYGVNS. The CDR3 is 15 residues long.

The table lists this clone with a few counts. This chain links TRBV9 with TRBJ1-6; 8 bases match TRBD1. Germline assignment: CDR1 SGDLS and CDR2 YYNGEE. The CDR3 is 13 residues long. V lost 3 bases, J lost 10 bases, and 3 bases stayed unmatched. CDR3 DNA sequence: TGTGCCAGCAGCGCCAGACAGGGGTCACCCCTCCACTTT. Protein: CASSARQGSPLHF.

This clone occurred a few times. The rearrangement uses TRBV29-1 and TRBJ1-1; the D is unclear. The CDR3 sequence is 14 residues long. Germline assignment: CDR1 SQVTM and CDR2 ANQGSEA. The V end was cut by 5 bases, the J end by 0 bases, with 13 bases between. CDR3 coding DNA: TGCAGCGTTTCTTGGCTGATTATGAACACTGAAGCTTTCTTT. Its translation: CSVSWLIMNTEAFF. Supplemented by reference TRBV29-1 and TRBJ1-1, the full variable domain reads SAVISQKPSRDICQRGTSLTIQCQVDSQVTMMFWYRQQPGQSLTLIATANQGSEATYESGFVIDKFPISRPNLTFSTLTVSNMSPEDSSIYLCSVSWLIMNTEAFFGQGTRLTVV.

This clone was seen only a few times. V and J are TRBV6-6 and TRBJ1-1, with a weak D call TRBD1 (5 bases). Germline V lookup: CDR1 MNHNY, CDR2 SVGAGI (reference sequence). The ends were cut back, 6 bases at V and 7 bases at J, with 18 bases in the middle. The CDR3 consists of 14 residues. CDR3 residues: CASSIKETAFEAFF. The CDR3, as DNA: TGTGCCAGCAGCATTAAGGAGACAGCATTTGAAGCTTTCTTT.

This clone was seen a handful of times. The rearrangement joins TRBV7-3 to TRBJ2-6, with D hard to call. Trimming cost V 2 bases and J 4 bases, with 6 bases left between them. In germline, CDR1 is SGHTA, CDR2 FQGTGA. This CDR3 has 14 residues. Here the CDR3 DNA reads TGTGCCAGCAGCTTAGAAGGCGGGGCCAACGTCCTGACTTTC. Translated, it gives CASSLEGGANVLTF.

This clone was counted between two and nine times. The chain is built from TRBV29-1 and TRBJ1-5; tentatively, D is TRBD1 (6 bases). The ends were cut back, 5 bases at V and 3 bases at J, with 11 bases in the middle. This CDR3 comprises 13 residues. The germline V gene encodes CDR1 SQVTM and CDR2 ANQGSEA. This CDR3 reads CSVKGGSNQPQHF. CDR3 coding DNA: TGCAGCGTTAAGGGGGGGTCCAATCAGCCCCAGCATTTT.

This clone was observed a few times. This chain uses TRBV7-9 with TRBJ2-7; tentative D call: TRBD1 (6 bases). V dropped 5 bases and J dropped 6 bases, with 14 bases sitting between them. Per germline, CDR1 SEHNR and CDR2 FQNEAQ (reference sequence). The CDR3 sequence is 13 residues long. The CDR3 DNA is TGTGCCAGCAGCCCCCAGGGGAGCTCCGAGCAGTACTTC. This encodes CASSPQGSSEQYF.

The V and J genes are TRBV4-1 and TRBJ1-1, with D tentatively TRBD1 (6 bases). CDR3 length: 15 amino acids. V lost 0 bases and J lost 10, with 18 bases in between. Germline V CDR1 and CDR2: MGHRA, YSYEKL. In nucleotides, the CDR3 is TGCGCCAGCAGCCAAGAGGGGCGACAGGCGATGGGAGCTTTCTTT. Residues: CASSQEGRQAMGAFF.

There are a few counts of this clone. This rearrangement joins TRBV19 to TRBJ1-2, with 8 bases matching TRBD1. Germline V gene sequence: CDR1 LNHDA, CDR2 SQIVND (reference sequence). V lost 4 bases to trimming and J lost 2 bases; unmatched junction nucleotides: 3. The CDR3 covers 14 residues. CDR3 sequence: CASSTTGVNYGYTF. CDR3 sequence (DNA): TGTGCCAGTAGTACGACAGGGGTCAACTATGGCTACACCTTC.

The rearrangement uses TRBV7-3 and TRBJ2-2, with a weak D call TRBD1 (6 bases). Per germline, CDR1 SGHTA and CDR2 FQGTGA. Trimming removed 5 bases at V and 4 bases at J, with 17 bases between. The CDR3 extends over 16 amino acids. This CDR3 reads CASSPLTGAGTGELFF. In nucleotides, the CDR3 is TGTGCCAGCAGCCCACTGACAGGTGCGGGCACCGGGGAGCTGTTTTTT.

For this clone: Germline is not matched at one junction end, which may reflect a read error. The chain joins TRBV9 to TRBJ1-2; D is ambiguous. CDR3 size: 9 residues. CDR1 and CDR2 from the germline V gene are SGDLS and YYNGEE. In DNA, the CDR3 is TGTGCCAGCAGCGTAGGCGAAAACTTC. Protein sequence: CASSVGENF.

This clone showed up just a few times. This chain joins TRBV5-4 and TRBJ2-5, with TRBD1 as a possible D gene (5 bases). Trimming took off 5 bases at V and 2 bases at J, with 13 bases between the two ends. Germline V gives CDR1 SGHNT, CDR2 YYREEE (reference sequence). The CDR3 is made up of 14 amino acids. The CDR3 DNA is TGTGCCAGCAGTCGATCAGGGATACAAGAGACCCAGTACTTC. Translation: CASSRSGIQETQYF.

The genes are TRBV30 and TRBJ2-3; D is perhaps TRBD2 (6 bases). Trimming took off 0 bases at V and 0 bases at J, with 16 bases between the two ends. Per germline, CDR1 GTSNPN and CDR2 SVGIG (reference sequence). The CDR3 is 17 amino acids. The CDR3 loop reads CAWSVWGRPRSTDTQYF. The CDR3 nucleotides read TGTGCCTGGAGTGTCTGGGGGAGGCCGCGTAGCACAGATACGCAGTATTTT. Supplemented by reference TRBV30 and TRBJ2-3, the full variable domain reads SQTIHQWPATLVQPVGSPLSLECTVEGTSNPNLYWYRQAAGRGLQLLFYSVGIGQISSEVPQNLSASRPQDRQFILSSKKLLLSDSGFYLCAWSVWGRPRSTDTQYFGPGTRLTVL.

The genes are TRBV5-1 and TRBJ2-1; 10 positions match TRBD2. The CDR3 has 17 residues. The trim removed 2 bases at V and 0 bases at J, leaving 5 bases unmatched. Germline CDR1 reads SGHRS; CDR2 reads YFSETQ. The CDR3, as DNA: TGCGCCAGCAGCTTCGGACTAGCGGATAGCTCCTACAATGAGCAGTTCTTC. Amino acid sequence: CASSFGLADSSYNEQFF.

This sequence joins TRBV4-2 and TRBJ2-1; a weak D match, TRBD2 (6 bases). CDR3 length equals 15 residues. Trimming left V 3 bases short and J 10 bases short, with 19 bases between. Germline CDR1 and CDR2: LGHNA and YNFKEQ. This chain's CDR3 is CASSQGRTKAGEQFF. CDR3 coding DNA: TGTGCCAGCAGCCAGGGGAGGACTAAGGCCGGGGAGCAGTTCTTC.